This TCR beta chain was obtained from a study of cytomegalovirus exposure and HLA in healthy donors. Study-wide results and limits: Later, an analysis found that common viral pathogens appeared to be linked with several of the most significant clusters.

The PCR was carried out with 60 Vbeta primers and 13 Jbeta primers. Profiling relied on immunoSEQ multiplex PCR, and the TCRdb table lists in-frame clones only, not all of them. The sample has 85,000 to 100,000 clones, roughly 80% seen once; the top ten hold roughly 1.1%. The CDR3 has 14 amino acids. Unmatched junction bases numbered 2, after V lost 6 bases and J lost 1 base. Looked up from germline, CDR1 is KGHSH and CDR2 is LQKENI. A remark on this clone: The antigen is unknown.

Sequenced material: PBMCs. The genes are TRBV18 and TRBJ1-4, with 7 bases lining up with TRBD1. The sequence came from a girl under 10 years old in good health and CMV-seropositive. CDR3 in DNA: TGTGCCAGCTCCCGGGACAGAACTAATGAAAAACTGTTTTTT. This codes for CASSRDRTNEKLFF.